This T cell receptor beta chain comes out of a study of blood T cell repertoires in COVID-19 (TCRdb year 2020). Regarding the complete study: Samples from collaborators originated in the United States, Italy and Spain and spanned both the acute and convalescent phases of COVID-19. The material from the prospective study consisted of cDNA or gDNA derived from T cells, B-cell-depleted T cells, or PBMCs. Subjects who had been exposed to COVID-19, were actively infected with it, or had recovered from it provided the deeply sampled blood TCRbeta repertoires that made up the dataset. The repertoires were released in a freely available public database meant as a resource for research on the immune response to SARS-CoV-2. The samples were drawn from the first 160 participants of the ongoing ImmuneRACE study and from under 1,500 subjects provided by 6 global collaborators. The sample metadata nearly always contained a de-identified subject ID, COVID-19 status, age in years and sex. HLA class I and class II types, where available, came from metadata supplied by the sample provider rather than from assay-based typing. The investigation overall reported the following: Clinical and demographic metadata were provided uncurated, with the amount varying by source and participant.

Concerning this clone itself: No cognate antigen has been identified for it. There are no base qualities to consult, and no much larger clone falls within one base.

Collaborating institutions collected whole blood in K2EDTA tubes following their own protocols. For TCRbeta analysis, collaborator samples were shipped as frozen whole blood, as isolated PBMCs, or as DNA extracted from either sample type. The CDR3 runs 15 amino acids, cysteine and phenylalanine included. Only CDR3 DNA is held: 45 bases, read in frame from base 1. Via the germline V gene (reference sequence), CDR1 is SGHNT and CDR2 YYREEE. The germline V end is reduced by 4 bases and the J end by 2 bases; junction bases left unmatched: 8. TCRbeta CDR3 regions were amplified from genomic DNA using the immunoSEQ Assay, a bias-controlled multiplex PCR. In the paper's pipeline: Nucleated cell counts per sample were estimated from amplification of reference gene primers within the assay. Sequence reads were collapsed and filtered to measure the absolute abundance of every unique TCRbeta CDR3 rearrangement. For each sample, productive Simpson clonality was calculated by taking the square root of Simpson's diversity index across productive rearrangements. The table was pulled from immuneACCESS by TCRdb, which kept in-frame rearrangements only. Such tables lose some clones; where checked, under half of the loss comes from unresolved V genes, and the rest has no known cause. That table furnishes V, J and clone size, whereas the DNA furnished D and trimming. The sample table shows 200,000 to 300,000 clones, and around four fifths are seen once. The ten largest clones add up to around 6.8% of the sample.

The clonotype was recovered from an older woman with active or convalescent COVID-19. In this chain, TRBV5-4 is recombined with TRBJ1-2; 7 bases in between match TRBD1. Input material: peripheral blood. CDR3 sequence: CASSTKSQGNYGYTF. The DNA sequence is given as TGTGCCAGCAGCACGAAATCACAGGGGAACTATGGCTACACCTTC.